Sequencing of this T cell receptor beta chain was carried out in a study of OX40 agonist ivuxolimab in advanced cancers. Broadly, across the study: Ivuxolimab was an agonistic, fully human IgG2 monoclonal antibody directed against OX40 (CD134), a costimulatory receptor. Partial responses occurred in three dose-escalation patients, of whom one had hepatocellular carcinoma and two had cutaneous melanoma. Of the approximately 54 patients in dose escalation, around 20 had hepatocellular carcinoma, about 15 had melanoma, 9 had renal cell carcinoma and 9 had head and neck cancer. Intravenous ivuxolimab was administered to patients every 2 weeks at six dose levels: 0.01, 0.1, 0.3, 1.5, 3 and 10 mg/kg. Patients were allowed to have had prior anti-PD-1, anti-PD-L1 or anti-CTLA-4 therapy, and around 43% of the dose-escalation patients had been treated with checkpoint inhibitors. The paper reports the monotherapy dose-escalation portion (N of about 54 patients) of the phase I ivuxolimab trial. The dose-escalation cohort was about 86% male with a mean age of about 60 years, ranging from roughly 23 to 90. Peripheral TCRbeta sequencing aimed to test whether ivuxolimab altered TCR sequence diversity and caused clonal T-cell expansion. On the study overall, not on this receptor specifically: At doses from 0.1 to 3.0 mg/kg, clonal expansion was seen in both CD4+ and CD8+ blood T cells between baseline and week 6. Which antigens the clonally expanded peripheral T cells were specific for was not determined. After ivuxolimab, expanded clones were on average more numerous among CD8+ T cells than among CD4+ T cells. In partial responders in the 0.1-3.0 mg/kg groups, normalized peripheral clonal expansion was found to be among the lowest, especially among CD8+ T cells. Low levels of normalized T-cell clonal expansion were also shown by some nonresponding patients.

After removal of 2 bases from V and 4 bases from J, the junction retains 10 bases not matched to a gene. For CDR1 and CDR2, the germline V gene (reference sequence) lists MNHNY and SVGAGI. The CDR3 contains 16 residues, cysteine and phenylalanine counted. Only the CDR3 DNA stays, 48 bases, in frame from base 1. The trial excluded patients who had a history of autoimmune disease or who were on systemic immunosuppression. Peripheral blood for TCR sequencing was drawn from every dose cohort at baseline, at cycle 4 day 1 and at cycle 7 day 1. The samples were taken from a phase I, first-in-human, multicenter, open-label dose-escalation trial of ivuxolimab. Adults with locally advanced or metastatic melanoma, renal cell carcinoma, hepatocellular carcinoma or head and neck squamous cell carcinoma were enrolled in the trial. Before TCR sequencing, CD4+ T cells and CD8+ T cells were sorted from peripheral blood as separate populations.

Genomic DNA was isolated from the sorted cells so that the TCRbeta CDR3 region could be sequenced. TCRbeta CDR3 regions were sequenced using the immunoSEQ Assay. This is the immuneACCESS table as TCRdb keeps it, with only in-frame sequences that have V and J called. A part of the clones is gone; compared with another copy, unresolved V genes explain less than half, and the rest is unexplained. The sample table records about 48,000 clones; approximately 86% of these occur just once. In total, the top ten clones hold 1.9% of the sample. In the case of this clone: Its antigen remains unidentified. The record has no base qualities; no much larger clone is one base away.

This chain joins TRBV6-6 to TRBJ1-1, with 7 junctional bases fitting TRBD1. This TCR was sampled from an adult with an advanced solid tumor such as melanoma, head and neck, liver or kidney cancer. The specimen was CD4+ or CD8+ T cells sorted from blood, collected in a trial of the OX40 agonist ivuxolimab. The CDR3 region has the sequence CASSYRPGTDLTEAFF. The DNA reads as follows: TGTGCCAGCAGTTACCGACCCGGGACAGACCTCACTGAAGCTTTCTTT.